The rows below give T cell receptor beta chains drawn from one sample of a study of CD8 T cells in ankylosing spondylitis. TCRdb reprocessed the 5' RACE reads via MiXCR and lists one record per CDR3 protein. Among some 250,000 distinct CDR3 sequences listed, roughly a quarter were seen once. The sample taken for sequencing was blood, either unsorted or a sorted T cell fraction (not recorded which). The receptor set was obtained from a male donor with ankylosing spondylitis or in good health (not recorded which). Each CDR3 is given with its conserved first and last residue. A D gene is named only where the DNA matches it firmly. Some rows have no size entry. The others give once, few or many, or a class for an expanded clone.

size: few; J: TRBJ2-1; V: TRBV7-6; D: NA; DNA: TGTGCCAGCAGCTCCAGGACTTACTACAATGAGCAGTTCTTC; CDR3: CASSSRTYYNEQFF
size: NA; J: TRBJ2-5; V: TRBV29-1; D: NA; DNA: TGCAGCGTTGAAGATCCATTCCAACGTGGCGAGACCCAGTACTTC; CDR3: CSVEDPFQRGETQYF
size: NA; J: TRBJ2-1; V: TRBV2; D: TRBD2; DNA: TGTGCCAGCAGTGGACTAGCGGGATTGGCTGAGCAGTTCTTC; CDR3: CASSGLAGLAEQFF
size: NA; J: TRBJ2-1; V: TRBV28; D: NA; DNA: TGTGCCAGCAGCGTCCGGAGCAACAATGAGCAGTTCTTC; CDR3: CASSVRSNNEQFF
size: many; J: TRBJ1-4; V: TRBV7-9; D: NA; DNA: TGTGCCAGCAGCTGGAGGACCTCTGATGAAAAACTGTTTTTT; CDR3: CASSWRTSDEKLFF
size: many; J: TRBJ1-2; V: TRBV20-1; D: NA; DNA: TGCAGTGCTCAGGGCTTGGGCTACACCTTC; CDR3: CSAQGLGYTF
size: NA; J: TRBJ2-1; V: TRBV6-4; D: TRBD2; DNA: TGTGCCAGCAGTCGACTAGCGGGGTACGACAATGAGCAGTTCTTC; CDR3: CASSRLAGYDNEQFF
size: NA; J: TRBJ1-6; V: TRBV20-1; D: TRBD1; DNA: TGCAGTGCTAGAGACGACAGGGATAATTCACCCCTCCACTTT; CDR3: CSARDDRDNSPLHF
size: NA; J: TRBJ2-1; V: TRBV20-1; D: TRBD2; DNA: TGCAGTGCTGGGACTAGCGGGGTGCGTGGGCAGTTCTTC; CDR3: CSAGTSGVRGQFF
size: NA; J: TRBJ2-5; V: TRBV20-1; D: NA; DNA: TGCAGTGCTACCCGGGCCAACAGTCGAGGGCCACAAGAGACCCAGTACTTC; CDR3: CSATRANSRGPQETQYF
size: NA; J: TRBJ2-1; V: TRBV6-2/TRBV6-3; D: TRBD1; DNA: TGTGCCAGCAGTTACACGGACAGGGGTTTCGATGAGCAGTTCTTC; CDR3: CASSYTDRGFDEQFF
size: NA; J: TRBJ2-5; V: TRBV3-1; D: TRBD2; DNA: TGTGCCAGCAGCCAAGATCGGCGGGAGGAGACCCAGTACTTC; CDR3: CASSQDRREETQYF
size: NA; J: TRBJ2-2; V: TRBV10-3; D: NA; DNA: TGTGCCATCAGTCCAGGGACTGACGGCCCCGGGGAGCTGTTTTTT; CDR3: CAISPGTDGPGELFF
size: NA; J: TRBJ1-1; V: TRBV12-3/TRBV12-4; D: NA; DNA: TGTGCCAGCAGTTTCGGGTCTCATAACACTGAAGCTTTCTTT; CDR3: CASSFGSHNTEAFF
size: few; J: TRBJ1-6; V: TRBV27; D: NA; DNA: TGTGCCAGTAGGGGTGGGGTTACCTTCACCCTCCACTTT; CDR3: CASRGGVTFTLHF
size: NA; J: TRBJ2-5; V: TRBV2; D: TRBD1; DNA: TGTGCCAGCCTAGGACAGGGCCTGGGAGAGACCCAGTACTTC; CDR3: CASLGQGLGETQYF
size: NA; J: TRBJ2-7; V: TRBV15; D: NA; DNA: TGTGCCACCAGCAGAGGCAGTTTAGGTGTTCCCTACGAGCAGTACTTC; CDR3: CATSRGSLGVPYEQYF
size: many; J: TRBJ2-2; V: TRBV12-3/TRBV12-4; D: TRBD2; DNA: TGTGCCAGCAGGGAACTAGCGGGGGGGCAAGCCGGGGAGCTGTTTTTT; CDR3: CASRELAGGQAGELFF
size: NA; J: TRBJ1-2; V: TRBV6-5; D: NA; DNA: TGTGCCAGCAGTTTCGACCCACAGGGTAACGGCTACACCTTC; CDR3: CASSFDPQGNGYTF
size: many; J: TRBJ1-1; V: TRBV25-1; D: TRBD1; DNA: TGTGCCAGCAGTGAATCAGGGGGTCGAACTGAAGCTTTCTTT; CDR3: CASSESGGRTEAFF
size: few; J: TRBJ2-3; V: TRBV29-1; D: NA; DNA: TGCAGCGTTGGACTGGACGTAGATACGCAGTATTTT; CDR3: CSVGLDVDTQYF
size: few; J: TRBJ2-3; V: TRBV20-1; D: NA; DNA: TGCAGTGCTGGGGGGGCTGGGAGGAGCACAGATACGCAGTATTTT; CDR3: CSAGGAGRSTDTQYF
size: many; J: TRBJ2-4; V: TRBV20-1; D: NA; DNA: TGCAGTGCTAAGGGAAACATTCAGTACTTC; CDR3: CSAKGNIQYF
size: many; J: TRBJ1-1; V: TRBV25-1; D: NA; DNA: TGTGCCAGCAGTTACGACAGGGCTTTCTTT; CDR3: CASSYDRAFF
size: few; J: TRBJ2-7; V: TRBV12-3/TRBV12-4; D: TRBD1; DNA: TGTGCCAGCAGTCCAAGACAGGGTAGCGCCGAGCAGTACTTC; CDR3: CASSPRQGSAEQYF
size: NA; J: TRBJ1-4; V: TRBV7-9; D: NA; DNA: TGTGCCAGCAGCCGGGGGGAGCTTAATGAAAAACTGTTTTTT; CDR3: CASSRGELNEKLFF
size: few; J: TRBJ2-3; V: TRBV7-2; D: NA; DNA: TGTGCCAGCAGCTTCGTGGACTCTAGCACAGATACGCAGTATTTT; CDR3: CASSFVDSSTDTQYF
size: many; J: TRBJ2-1; V: TRBV18; D: TRBD2; DNA: TGTGCCAGCTCACCTCTAGCGGGGTACAATGAGCAGTTCTTC; CDR3: CASSPLAGYNEQFF
size: NA; J: TRBJ2-6; V: TRBV7-3; D: NA; DNA: TGTGCCAGCAGCTCACTCGGTAGGGGGGCCAACGTCCTGACTTTC; CDR3: CASSSLGRGANVLTF
size: NA; J: TRBJ2-3; V: TRBV12-3/TRBV12-4; D: TRBD2; DNA: TGTGCCAGCAGCCCGACTAGCGACACAGATACGCAGTATTTT; CDR3: CASSPTSDTDTQYF
size: once; J: TRBJ2-7; V: TRBV20-1; D: NA; DNA: TGCAGTGCTAGAGATGCGACACTCTACGAGCAGTACTTC; CDR3: CSARDATLYEQYF
size: many; J: TRBJ2-7; V: TRBV20-1; D: NA; DNA: TGCAGTGCTTGCCAACCCTACGAGCAGTACTTC; CDR3: CSACQPYEQYF
size: many; J: TRBJ2-3; V: TRBV7-2; D: NA; DNA: TGTGCCAGCAGCTTAGACTATCTTAGCACAGATACGCAGTATTTT; CDR3: CASSLDYLSTDTQYF
size: NA; J: TRBJ2-6; V: TRBV6-5; D: NA; DNA: TGTGCCAGCAGTTACTCGTATACGAGGCAGGGGCCTGGGGCCAACGTCCTGACTTTC; CDR3: CASSYSYTRQGPGANVLTF
size: NA; J: TRBJ2-5; V: TRBV20-1; D: TRBD1; DNA: TGCAGTGCTACACAGGGGGCCCAAGAGACCCAGTACTTC; CDR3: CSATQGAQETQYF
size: few; J: TRBJ2-1; V: TRBV28; D: TRBD2; DNA: TGTGCCAGCAGTCCTAACGATTGGGGGGGTAGGAATGAGCAGTTCTTC; CDR3: CASSPNDWGGRNEQFF
size: NA; J: TRBJ1-1; V: TRBV2; D: NA; DNA: TGTGCCAGCAGCGGCCAGGTGAACACTGAAGCTTTCTTT; CDR3: CASSGQVNTEAFF
size: few; J: TRBJ2-1; V: TRBV20-1; D: NA; DNA: TGCAGTGCTAGAGAGGACTCACCGAGGTCCTACAATGAGCAGTTCTTC; CDR3: CSAREDSPRSYNEQFF
size: few; J: TRBJ2-5; V: TRBV29-1; D: NA; DNA: TGCAGCGTTGACCGACCGATCCAAGAGACCCAGTACTTC; CDR3: CSVDRPIQETQYF
size: NA; J: TRBJ2-7; V: TRBV20-1; D: NA; DNA: TGCAGTGCTAAAGACGAGCAGTACTTC; CDR3: CSAKDEQYF
size: NA; J: TRBJ2-4; V: TRBV20-1; D: TRBD2; DNA: TGCAGTGCTATGCGGGGGGGCTACGGAAACATTCAGTACTTC; CDR3: CSAMRGGYGNIQYF
size: few; J: TRBJ2-7; V: TRBV12-3/TRBV12-4; D: TRBD1; DNA: TGTGCCAGCAGGTCCGGGACAGGGGGCGGCGAGCAGTACTTC; CDR3: CASRSGTGGGEQYF
size: NA; J: TRBJ2-3; V: TRBV29-1; D: NA; DNA: TGCAGCGTTGCCGACTCTGAGGTCGCAGATACGCAGTATTTT; CDR3: CSVADSEVADTQYF
size: few; J: TRBJ2-1; V: TRBV20-1; D: NA; DNA: TGCAGTGCTAGAAACACTCAGGGGGGCTCCTACAATGAGCAGTTCTTC; CDR3: CSARNTQGGSYNEQFF